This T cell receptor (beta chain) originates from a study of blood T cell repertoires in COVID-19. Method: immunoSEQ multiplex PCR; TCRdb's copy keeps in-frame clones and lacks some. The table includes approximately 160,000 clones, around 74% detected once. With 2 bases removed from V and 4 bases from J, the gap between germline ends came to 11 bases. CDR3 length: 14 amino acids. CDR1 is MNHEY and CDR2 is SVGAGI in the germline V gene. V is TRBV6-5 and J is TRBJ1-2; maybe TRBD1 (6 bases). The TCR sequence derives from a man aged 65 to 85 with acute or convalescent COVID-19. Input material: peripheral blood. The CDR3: CASSYRGIGYGYTF. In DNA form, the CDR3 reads TGTGCCAGCAGTTACAGGGGGATCGGCTATGGCTACACCTTC.